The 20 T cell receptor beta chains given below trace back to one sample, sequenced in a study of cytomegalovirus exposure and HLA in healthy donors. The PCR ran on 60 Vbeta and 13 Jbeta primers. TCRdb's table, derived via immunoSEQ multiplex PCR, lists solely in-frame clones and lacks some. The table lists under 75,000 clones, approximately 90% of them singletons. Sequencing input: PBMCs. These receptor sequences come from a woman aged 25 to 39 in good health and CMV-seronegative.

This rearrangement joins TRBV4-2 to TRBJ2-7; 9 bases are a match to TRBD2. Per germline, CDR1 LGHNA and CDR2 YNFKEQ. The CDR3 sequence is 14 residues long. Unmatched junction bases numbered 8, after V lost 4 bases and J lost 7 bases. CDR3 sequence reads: CASSPGGRAEEQYF. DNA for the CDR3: TGTGCCAGCAGCCCGGGCGGGAGGGCCGAGGAGCAGTACTTC.

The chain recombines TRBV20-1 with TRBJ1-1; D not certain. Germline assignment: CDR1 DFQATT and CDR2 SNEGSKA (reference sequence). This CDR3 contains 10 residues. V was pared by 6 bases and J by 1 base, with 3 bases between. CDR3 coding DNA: TGCAGTGCCCGGAACACTGAAGCTTTCTTT. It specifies CSARNTEAFF.

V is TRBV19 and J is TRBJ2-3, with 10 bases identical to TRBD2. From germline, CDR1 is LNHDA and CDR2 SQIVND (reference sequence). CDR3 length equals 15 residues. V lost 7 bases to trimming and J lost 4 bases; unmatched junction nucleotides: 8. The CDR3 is CASKELAGVPDTQYF. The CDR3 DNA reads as TGTGCCAGTAAGGAGCTAGCGGGAGTCCCAGATACGCAGTATTTT.

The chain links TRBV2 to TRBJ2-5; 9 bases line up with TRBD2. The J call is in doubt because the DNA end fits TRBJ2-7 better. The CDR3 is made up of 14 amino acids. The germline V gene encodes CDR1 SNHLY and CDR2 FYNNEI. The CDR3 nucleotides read TGTGCCAGCAATCGGCTAGCGGGAACCTACGAGCAGTACTTC. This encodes CASNRLAGTYEQYF.

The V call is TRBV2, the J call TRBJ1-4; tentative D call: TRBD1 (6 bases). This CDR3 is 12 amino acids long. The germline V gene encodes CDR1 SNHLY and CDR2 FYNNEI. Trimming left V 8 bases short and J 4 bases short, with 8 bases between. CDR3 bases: TGTGCCAGCGAACAGGGTAATGAAAAACTGTTTTTT. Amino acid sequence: CASEQGNEKLFF.

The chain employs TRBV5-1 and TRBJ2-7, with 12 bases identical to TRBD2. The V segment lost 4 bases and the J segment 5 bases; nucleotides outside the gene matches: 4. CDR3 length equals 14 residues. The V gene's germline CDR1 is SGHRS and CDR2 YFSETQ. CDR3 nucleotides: TGCGCCAGCAGCCGGACTAGCGGGAAAAACGAGCAGTACTTC. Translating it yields CASSRTSGKNEQYF.

CDR3 coding DNA: TGTGCCAGCAGTACATATCGACAGGGGGGTGAAGAGCAGTACTTC. This codes for CASSTYRQGGEEQYF. The rearrangement joins TRBV28 to TRBJ2-7; 9 nucleotides line up with TRBD1. In germline, CDR1 is MDHEN, CDR2 SYDVKM. The CDR3 covers 15 residues. With 5 bases clipped from V and 7 bases from J, the junction kept 12 bases outside the gene matches.

CDR3 residues: CAWSVLDRNTEAFF. DNA for the CDR3: TGTGCCTGGAGTGTACTGGACAGAAACACTGAAGCTTTCTTT. The genes are TRBV30 and TRBJ1-1; D might be TRBD1 (6 bases). This CDR3 is 14 amino acids long. The V end was cut by 0 bases, the J end by 2 bases, with 10 bases between. Germline V CDR1 and CDR2: GTSNPN, SVGIG (reference sequence).

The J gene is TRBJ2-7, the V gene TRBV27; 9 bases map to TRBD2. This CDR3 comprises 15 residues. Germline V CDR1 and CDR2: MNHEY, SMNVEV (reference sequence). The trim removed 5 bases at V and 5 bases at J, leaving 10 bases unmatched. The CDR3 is CASSPRRIAGDEQYF. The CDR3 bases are TGTGCCAGCAGTCCCCGGAGGATAGCGGGAGACGAGCAGTACTTC.

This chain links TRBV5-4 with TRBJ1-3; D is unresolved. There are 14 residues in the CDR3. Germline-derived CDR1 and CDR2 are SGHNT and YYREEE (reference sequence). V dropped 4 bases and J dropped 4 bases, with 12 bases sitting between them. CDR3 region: CASSVRTGGNTIYF. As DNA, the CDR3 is TGTGCCAGCAGCGTCCGGACGGGGGGAAACACCATATATTTT.

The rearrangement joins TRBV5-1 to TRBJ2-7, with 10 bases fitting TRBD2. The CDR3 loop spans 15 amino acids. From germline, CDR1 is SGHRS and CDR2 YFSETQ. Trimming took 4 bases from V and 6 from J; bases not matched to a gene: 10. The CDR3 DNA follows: TGCGCCAGCAGCCCCGGGCTAGCGGGAGATGGCGAGCAGTACTTC. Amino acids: CASSPGLAGDGEQYF.

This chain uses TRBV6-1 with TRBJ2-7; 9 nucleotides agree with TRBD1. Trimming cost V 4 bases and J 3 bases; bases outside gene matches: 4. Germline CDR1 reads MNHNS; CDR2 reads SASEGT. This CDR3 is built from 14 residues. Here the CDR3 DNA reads TGTGCCAGCAGTGCGGGACAGGGCAACTACGAGCAGTACTTC. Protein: CASSAGQGNYEQYF.

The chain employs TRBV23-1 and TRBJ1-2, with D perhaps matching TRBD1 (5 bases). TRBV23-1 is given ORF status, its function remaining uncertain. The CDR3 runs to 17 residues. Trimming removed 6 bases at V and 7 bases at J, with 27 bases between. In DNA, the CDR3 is TGCGCCAGCAGACCCGAACTTCGCCCCAGGGAAACGGGTGGCTACACCTTC. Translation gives CASRPELRPRETGGYTF.

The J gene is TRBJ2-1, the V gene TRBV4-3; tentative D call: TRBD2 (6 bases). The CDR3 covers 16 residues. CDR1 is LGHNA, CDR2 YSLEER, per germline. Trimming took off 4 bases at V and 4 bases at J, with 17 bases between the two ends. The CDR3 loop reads CASSPAYLAPYNEQFF. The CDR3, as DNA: TGCGCCAGCAGCCCCGCATATCTAGCGCCATACAATGAGCAGTTCTTC.

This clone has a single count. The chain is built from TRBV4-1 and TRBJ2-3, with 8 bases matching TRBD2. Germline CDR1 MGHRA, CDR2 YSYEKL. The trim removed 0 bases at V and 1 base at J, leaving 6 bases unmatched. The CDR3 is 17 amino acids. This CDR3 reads CASSQEPSGSGTDTQYF. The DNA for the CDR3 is TGCGCCAGCAGCCAAGAGCCCAGCGGGAGTGGCACAGATACGCAGTATTTT.

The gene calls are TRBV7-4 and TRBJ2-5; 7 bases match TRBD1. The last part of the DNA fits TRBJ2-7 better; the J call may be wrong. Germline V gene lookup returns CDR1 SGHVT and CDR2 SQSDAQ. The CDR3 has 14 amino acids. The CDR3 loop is CASSAKQGPYEQYF. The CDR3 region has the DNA TGTGCCAGCAGCGCCAAACAGGGGCCCTACGAGCAGTACTTC.

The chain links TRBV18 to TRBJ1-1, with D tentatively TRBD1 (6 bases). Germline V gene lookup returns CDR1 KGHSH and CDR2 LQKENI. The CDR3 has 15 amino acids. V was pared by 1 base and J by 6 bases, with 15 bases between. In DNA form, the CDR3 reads TGTGCCAGCTCACCACAATATCAGGCAGGGGCTGAAGCTTTCTTT. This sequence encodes CASSPQYQAGAEAFF.

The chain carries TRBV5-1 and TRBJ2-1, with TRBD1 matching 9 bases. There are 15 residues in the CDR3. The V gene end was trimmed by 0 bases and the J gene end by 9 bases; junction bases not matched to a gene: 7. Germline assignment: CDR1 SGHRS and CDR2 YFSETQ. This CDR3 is CASSLGRTGGSEQFF. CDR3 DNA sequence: TGCGCCAGCAGCTTGGGCCGAACAGGGGGCAGTGAGCAGTTCTTC.

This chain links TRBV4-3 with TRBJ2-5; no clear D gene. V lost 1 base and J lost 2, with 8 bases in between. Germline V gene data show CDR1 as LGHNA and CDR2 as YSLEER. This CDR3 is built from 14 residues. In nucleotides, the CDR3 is TGCGCCAGCAGCCAAGGGGTACTACAAGAGACCCAGTACTTC. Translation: CASSQGVLQETQYF.

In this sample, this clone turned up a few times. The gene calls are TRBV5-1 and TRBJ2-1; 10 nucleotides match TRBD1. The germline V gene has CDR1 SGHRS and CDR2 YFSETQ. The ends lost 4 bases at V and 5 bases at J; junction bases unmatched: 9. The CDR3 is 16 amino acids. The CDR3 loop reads CASSHKRTGGNNEQFF. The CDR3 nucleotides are TGCGCCAGCAGCCATAAGAGGACAGGGGGTAACAATGAGCAGTTCTTC.